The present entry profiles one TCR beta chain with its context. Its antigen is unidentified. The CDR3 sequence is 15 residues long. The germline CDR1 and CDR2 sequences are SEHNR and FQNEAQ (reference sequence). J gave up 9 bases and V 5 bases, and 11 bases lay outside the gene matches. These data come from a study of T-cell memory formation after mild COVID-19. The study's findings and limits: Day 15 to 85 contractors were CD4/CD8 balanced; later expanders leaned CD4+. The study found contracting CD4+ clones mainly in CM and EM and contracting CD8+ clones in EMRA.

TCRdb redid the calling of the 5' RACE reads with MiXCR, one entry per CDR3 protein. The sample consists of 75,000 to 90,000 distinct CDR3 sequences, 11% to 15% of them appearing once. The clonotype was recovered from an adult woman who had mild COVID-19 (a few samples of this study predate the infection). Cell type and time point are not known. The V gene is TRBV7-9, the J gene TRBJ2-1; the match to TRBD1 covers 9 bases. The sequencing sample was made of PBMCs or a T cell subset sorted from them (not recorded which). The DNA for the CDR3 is TGTGCCAGCAGCGACCCGGGACAGGGTATGGTTGAGCAGTTCTTC. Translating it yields CASSDPGQGMVEQFF.